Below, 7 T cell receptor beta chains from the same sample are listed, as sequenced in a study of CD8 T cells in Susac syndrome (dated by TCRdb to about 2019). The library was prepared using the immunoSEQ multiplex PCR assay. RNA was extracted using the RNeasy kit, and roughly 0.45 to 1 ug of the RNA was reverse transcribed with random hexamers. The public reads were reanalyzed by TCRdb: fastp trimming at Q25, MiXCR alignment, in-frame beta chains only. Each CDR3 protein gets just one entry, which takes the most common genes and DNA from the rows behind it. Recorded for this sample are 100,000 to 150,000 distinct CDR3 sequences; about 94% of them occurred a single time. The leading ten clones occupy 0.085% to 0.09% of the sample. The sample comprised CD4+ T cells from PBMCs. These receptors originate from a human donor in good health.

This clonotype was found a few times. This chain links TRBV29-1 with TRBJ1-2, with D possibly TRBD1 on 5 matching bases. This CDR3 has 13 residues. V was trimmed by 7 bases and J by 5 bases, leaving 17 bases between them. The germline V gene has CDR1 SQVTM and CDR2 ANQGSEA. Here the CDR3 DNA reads TGCAGCGGAAGGGACGGAGGGACTTATGGCTACACCTTC. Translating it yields CSGRDGGTYGYTF.

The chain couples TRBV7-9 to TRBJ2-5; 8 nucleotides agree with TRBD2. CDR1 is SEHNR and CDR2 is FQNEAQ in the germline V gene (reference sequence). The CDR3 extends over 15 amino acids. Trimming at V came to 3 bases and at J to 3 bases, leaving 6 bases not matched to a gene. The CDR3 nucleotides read TGTGCCAGCAGCTTCGAGGCAGCGGGAGAAGAGACCCAGTACTTC. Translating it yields CASSFEAAGEETQYF.

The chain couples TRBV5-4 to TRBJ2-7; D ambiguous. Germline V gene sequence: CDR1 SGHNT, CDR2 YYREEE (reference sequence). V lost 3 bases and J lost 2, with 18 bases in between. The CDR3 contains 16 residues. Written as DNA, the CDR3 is TGTGCCAGCAGCTCCGACGGTACGTTTTTAACCTACGAGCAGTACTTC. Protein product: CASSSDGTFLTYEQYF.

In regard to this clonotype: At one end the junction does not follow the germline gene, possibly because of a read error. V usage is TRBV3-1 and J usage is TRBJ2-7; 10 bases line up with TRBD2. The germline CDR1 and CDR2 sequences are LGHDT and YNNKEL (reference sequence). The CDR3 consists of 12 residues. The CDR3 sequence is CASSQVSGRVTF. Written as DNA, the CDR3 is TGTGCCAGCAGCCAAGTAAGCGGGAGGGTCACCTTC.

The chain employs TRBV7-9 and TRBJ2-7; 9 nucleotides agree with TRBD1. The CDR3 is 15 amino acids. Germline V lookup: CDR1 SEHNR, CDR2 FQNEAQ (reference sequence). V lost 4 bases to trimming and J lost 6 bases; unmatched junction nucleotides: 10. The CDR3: CASSSTSPTGGEQYF. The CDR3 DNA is TGTGCCAGCAGCTCCACGTCCCCGACAGGGGGCGAGCAGTACTTC.

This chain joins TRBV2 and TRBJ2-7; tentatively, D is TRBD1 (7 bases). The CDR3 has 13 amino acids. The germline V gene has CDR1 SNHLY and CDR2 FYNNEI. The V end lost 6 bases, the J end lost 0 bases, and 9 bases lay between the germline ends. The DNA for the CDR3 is TGTGCCAGCAGGCGGGACAGCTCCTACGAGCAGTACTTC. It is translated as CASRRDSSYEQYF.

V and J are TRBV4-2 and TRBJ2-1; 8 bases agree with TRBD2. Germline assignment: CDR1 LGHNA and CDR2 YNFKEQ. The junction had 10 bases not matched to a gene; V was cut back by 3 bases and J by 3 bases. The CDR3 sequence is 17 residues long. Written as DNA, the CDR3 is TGTGCCAGCAGCCACCCAGGACTAGCCAACCACTACAATGAGCAGTTCTTC. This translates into CASSHPGLANHYNEQFF.